These 31 T cell receptor beta chains came from one sample sequenced in a study of molecular identifiers for immune sequencing clone quantification. TCRdb re-derived calls from the PCR reads in MiXCR, one entry per CDR3 protein. The table shows 60,000 to 65,000 distinct CDR3 sequences, with 15% to 20% occurring only once. Sequenced sample: naive CD8+ T cells from blood, with Jurkat cell RNA spiked in. The subset was: FACS-sorted CD8+CD4-CCR7+CD45RA+ naive T cells. These receptors were collected from a human donor in good health. Some libraries in this study had Jurkat cell RNA spiked in.

This clonotype was detected many times. This chain joins TRBV7-9 and TRBJ2-7; TRBD1 or TRBD2 may be the D gene (5 bases each). The ends were cut back, 5 bases at V and 0 bases at J, with 17 bases in the middle. The germline CDR1 and CDR2 sequences are SEHNR and FQNEAQ (reference sequence). This CDR3 spans 16 amino acids. For the CDR3, the DNA is TGTGCCAGCAGCCCGCAGCCGGGACGGTCCTCCTACGAGCAGTACTTC. It codes for CASSPQPGRSSYEQYF.

This clonotype was found many times. V is TRBV29-1 and J is TRBJ2-1; TRBD2 matches at 9 bases. CDR3 size: 16 residues. After removal of 3 bases from V and 5 bases from J, the junction contained 11 bases not matched to a gene. CDR1 and CDR2 (germline): SQVTM, ANQGSEA. This chain's CDR3 is CSVEKGVIAGDNEQFF. CDR3 DNA: TGCAGCGTTGAGAAGGGGGTTATAGCGGGGGACAATGAGCAGTTCTTC.

This clonotype was counted many times. V is TRBV9 and J is TRBJ2-1; D is unclear. CDR3 length: 12 amino acids. The germline gives CDR1 SGDLS, CDR2 YYNGEE. V was cut by 1 base and J by 5 bases, with 4 bases left in between. The CDR3 reads CASSVNDNEQFF. DNA for the CDR3: TGTGCCAGCAGCGTAAATGACAATGAGCAGTTCTTC.

This clonotype showed up many times. The genes are TRBV3-1 and TRBJ2-7; 8 bases agree with TRBD1. This CDR3 has 15 residues. J was trimmed by 4 bases and V by 3 bases; bases with no gene match: 8. Germline CDR1 LGHDT, CDR2 YNNKEL (reference sequence). The CDR3 sequence: CASSHPAGGSYEQYF. CDR3 in DNA: TGTGCCAGCAGCCATCCGGCAGGGGGCTCTTACGAGCAGTACTTC.

Points on this clonotype: A much bigger clone sits one base away, suggesting this may be a read error. Because it lacks the conserved phenylalanine or tryptophan at the end, this CDR3 is likely a read error. The V and J genes are TRBV27 and TRBJ2-7, with D maybe TRBD2 (5 bases). Trimming cost V 5 bases and J 0 bases, with 11 bases left between them. The CDR3 has 14 amino acids. Germline V gene lookup returns CDR1 MNHEY and CDR2 SMNVEV (reference sequence). CDR3 sequence: CASSTKRTSYEQYL. In DNA form, the CDR3 reads TGTGCCAGCAGTACCAAGCGGACCTCCTACGAGCAGTACTTA.

Ten or more counts support this clonotype. The chain combines TRBV7-2 with TRBJ2-1; 9 positions agree with TRBD2. V trimming: 0 bases; J trimming: 6 bases; junction bases outside the gene matches: 3. The germline CDR1 and CDR2 sequences are SGHTA and FQGNSA. The CDR3 contains 15 residues. The CDR3 sequence: CASSLALAGRNEQFF. The CDR3 DNA reads TGTGCCAGCAGCTTAGCGCTAGCGGGACGCAATGAGCAGTTCTTC.

This clonotype was counted at least ten times. This chain uses TRBV7-9 with TRBJ1-1; 8 nucleotides match TRBD1. This CDR3 region has 16 residues. V lost 1 base, J lost 7 bases, and 11 bases stayed unmatched. The germline gives CDR1 SEHNR, CDR2 FQNEAQ (reference sequence). As DNA, the CDR3 is TGTGCCAGCAGCTTAGTGTCCCCAGGGGGCCCGTTTGAAGCTTTCTTT. Its translation: CASSLVSPGGPFEAFF. Full variable domain (missing parts from reference TRBV7-9 and TRBJ1-1): DTGVSQNPRHKITKRGQNVTFRCDPISEHNRLYWYRQTLGQGPEFLTYFQNEAQLEKSRLLSDRFSAERPKGSFSTLEIQRTEQGDSAMYLCASSLVSPGGPFEAFFGQGTRLTVV.

This clonotype showed up many times. The chain couples TRBV4-1 to TRBJ2-3; D gene ambiguous. Germline V CDR1 and CDR2: MGHRA, YSYEKL. V lost 2 bases and J 6 bases, leaving 21 bases between the germline ends. The length of the CDR3 is 17 residues. CDR3 sequence reads: CASSQRVEAALKDTQYF. CDR3 DNA: TGCGCCAGCAGCCAAAGGGTAGAGGCCGCGCTCAAGGATACGCAGTATTTT.

The J gene is TRBJ2-7, the V gene TRBV28; D is perhaps TRBD1 (5 bases). This CDR3 comprises 14 residues. Trimming pared 2 bases from V and 2 bases from J, leaving 10 bases between. Germline V gives CDR1 MDHEN, CDR2 SYDVKM. The CDR3 nucleotides read TGTGCCAGCAGTTTACCGGACATCCCCTACGAGCAGTACTTC. It encodes CASSLPDIPYEQYF. The full variable domain, in which reference TRBV28 and TRBJ2-7 provide the parts outside the CDR3, is DVKVTQSSRYLVKRTGEKVFLECVQDMDHENMFWYRQDPGLGLRLIYFSYDVKMKEKGDIPEGYSVSREKKERFSLILESASTNQTSMYLCASSLPDIPYEQYFGPGTRLTVT.

This clonotype was detected a few times. This sequence joins TRBV30 and TRBJ2-7; D gene unclear. CDR1 is GTSNPN and CDR2 is SVGIG in the germline V gene (reference sequence). With 3 bases removed from V and 0 bases from J, the gap between germline ends came to 6 bases. The CDR3 runs to 12 residues. For the CDR3, the DNA is TGTGCCTGGAGCTCGGACTCCTACGAGCAGTACTTC. It specifies CAWSSDSYEQYF.

The gene calls are TRBV6-8 and TRBJ2-5; possibly TRBD1 for D (6 bases). Trimming took off 7 bases at V and 4 bases at J, with 19 bases between the two ends. There are 15 residues in the CDR3. Germline values: CDR1 MNHGY, CDR2 SAAAGT. CDR3 sequence: CASNEVGQNRETQYF. The CDR3 nucleotides read TGTGCCAGCAATGAGGTTGGACAGAACCGAGAGACCCAGTACTTC.

As regards this clonotype: Compared with germline, one end of the junction differs, possibly owing to a read error. The rearrangement joins TRBV19 to TRBJ2-5; possible D gene TRBD1, 6 bases. Germline V lookup: CDR1 LNHDA, CDR2 SQIVND (reference sequence). The CDR3 runs 15 residues. Written as DNA, the CDR3 is TGTGCCAGTAGTATTACCGATTTGCCAGGGGAGACCCAGCACTTC. As protein: CASSITDLPGETQHF.

This clonotype was seen many times. The V call is TRBV7-9, the J call TRBJ1-3; D may be TRBD1 (6 bases). The CDR3 is made up of 19 amino acids. The germline V and J ends were trimmed by 4 bases and 0 bases, with 22 bases remaining between them. The germline V gene encodes CDR1 SEHNR and CDR2 FQNEAQ (reference sequence). The CDR3 loop is CASSSYAGGYLLSGNTIYF. The CDR3 DNA reads as TGTGCCAGCAGCTCCTACGCGGGGGGCTACCTTCTCTCTGGAAACACCATATATTTT.

This clonotype was detected ten times or more. V and J are TRBV28 and TRBJ2-7; D unclear. CDR1 and CDR2 from the germline V gene are MDHEN and SYDVKM. V lost 1 base to trimming and J lost 2 bases, with 9 bases between them. CDR3 length: 14 residues. This chain's CDR3 is CASSLLGPAYEQYF. CDR3 DNA: TGTGCCAGCAGTTTATTAGGGCCTGCCTACGAGCAGTACTTC.

As regards this clonotype: The conserved final phenylalanine or tryptophan is absent from the CDR3, which likely points to a read error. The chain carries TRBV20-1 and TRBJ2-3, with TRBD2 as a possible D gene (6 bases). Trimming stripped 1 base from V and 0 bases from J, with 11 bases between. Germline V gene data show CDR1 as DFQATT and CDR2 as SNEGSKA (reference sequence). The CDR3 contains 15 residues. CDR3: CSARVREWSTDTQYS. The CDR3, as DNA: TGCAGTGCTAGAGTTCGGGAGTGGAGCACAGATACGCAGTATTCT.

As concerns this clonotype: A much larger clone lies one base from this, so it may be a read error. J is TRBJ2-7 and V is TRBV18; the D is unclear. This CDR3 has 13 amino acids. V shed 4 bases and J shed 2 bases, with 9 bases lying between them. Germline values: CDR1 KGHSH, CDR2 LQKENI. DNA for the CDR3: TGTGCCAGCTCACGACCCGACACCTACGAGCAGTACTTC. Its translation: CASSRPDTYEQYF.

There are many counts of this clonotype. The CDR3 reads CASSLGLAGRYEQYF. Here the CDR3 DNA reads TGTGCCAGTAGCCTCGGACTAGCGGGTCGCTACGAGCAGTACTTC. The V call is TRBV19, the J call TRBJ2-7, with 11 bases fitting TRBD2. The CDR3 runs to 15 residues. Germline CDR1 is LNHDA and CDR2 is SQIVND (reference sequence). V shed 6 bases and J 3 bases; nucleotides not matched to a gene: 7.

This clonotype was recorded many times. Here the CDR3 reads CASSPPGLAGVEQYF. CDR3 nucleotides: TGTGCCAGCAGCCCACCGGGACTAGCGGGAGTCGAGCAGTACTTC. This rearrangement joins TRBV3-1 to TRBJ2-7, with TRBD2 matching over 14 bases. V shed 4 bases and J 6 bases; nucleotides not matched to a gene: 5. The germline V gene has CDR1 LGHDT and CDR2 YNNKEL (reference sequence). The CDR3 is 15 amino acids.

A remark on this clonotype: A read error may be the cause here, since a much bigger clone is one base away. The chain is built from TRBV7-9 and TRBJ1-1; D remains unclear. The germline gives CDR1 SEHNR, CDR2 FQNEAQ (reference sequence). This CDR3 region has 15 residues. The CDR3 loop reads CAGSLGFGENTEAFF. CDR3 nucleotides: TGTGCCGGCAGCTTAGGGTTTGGGGAGAACACTGAAGCTTTCTTT.

Many counts were recorded for this clonotype. The chain is built from TRBV29-1 and TRBJ2-5; 7 bases map to TRBD1. CDR3 length: 15 amino acids. Germline trimming cut 1 base from V and 1 base from J; bases unmatched to any gene: 6. Germline lookup yields CDR1 SQVTM and CDR2 ANQGSEA. The CDR3 spells CSVEVSGDSQETQYF. The CDR3 DNA sequence: TGCAGCGTTGAAGTATCTGGGGACAGCCAAGAGACCCAGTACTTC.

There are many counts of this clonotype. The chain carries TRBV27 and TRBJ1-1, with D uncertain. V was shortened by 1 base and J by 4 bases, with 16 bases between the two germline ends. Per the germline V gene, CDR1 is MNHEY and CDR2 is SMNVEV (reference sequence). CDR3 size: 16 residues. Here the CDR3 reads CASSLYAGITGTEAFF. CDR3 sequence (DNA): TGTGCCAGCAGTTTATATGCTGGGATAACGGGCACTGAAGCTTTCTTT.

This clonotype was seen ten or more times. The CDR3 nucleotides read TGTGCCAGTAGTATTTCGCCCTACGAGCAGTACTTC. As protein: CASSISPYEQYF. V and J are TRBV19 and TRBJ2-7; no clear D gene. The germline V and J ends were trimmed by 3 bases and 2 bases, with 5 bases remaining between them. The germline V gene has CDR1 LNHDA and CDR2 SQIVND (reference sequence). This CDR3 is built from 12 residues.

Turning to this clonotype: A much larger clone sits a single nucleotide away, making a read error possible. The V call is TRBV30, the J call TRBJ2-3; tentatively, D is TRBD1 or TRBD2 (5 bases each). The CDR3 consists of 15 residues. In germline, CDR1 is GTSNPN, CDR2 SVGIG (reference sequence). The V end lost 5 bases, the J end lost 6 bases, and 21 bases lay between the germline ends. CDR3 sequence: CAWVGRRGTLDTQYF. DNA of the CDR3: TGTGCCTGGGTCGGACGACGGGGCACACTGGATACGCAGTATTTT.

This clonotype was recorded many times. CDR3 region: CASSLLVGFVFEQYF. The CDR3 nucleotides are TGTGCCAGCAGCTTACTCGTGGGGTTTGTTTTCGAGCAGTACTTC. The chain joins TRBV28 to TRBJ2-7; D call uncertain. The CDR3 loop spans 15 amino acids. CDR1 is MDHEN and CDR2 is SYDVKM in the germline V gene. V dropped 6 bases and J dropped 6 bases, with 21 bases sitting between them.

This clonotype showed up many times. The genes are TRBV24-1 and TRBJ2-3; TRBD1 matches 10 bases. Losses at the gene ends were 4 bases for V and 1 base for J; bases not matched to a gene: 1. CDR1 is KGHDR, CDR2 SFDVKD, per germline. The CDR3 consists of 15 residues. This CDR3 is CATSEGQGRTDTQYF. CDR3 DNA: TGTGCCACCAGTGAGGGACAGGGGCGCACAGATACGCAGTATTTT.

The table lists this clonotype with many counts. The chain carries TRBV5-1 and TRBJ2-1; 13 positions agree with TRBD2. CDR3 length: 16 amino acids. Trimming took 6 bases from V and 7 from J; bases not matched to a gene: 10. Germline V gene data show CDR1 as SGHRS and CDR2 as YFSETQ. CDR3 bases: TGCGCCAGCACCTGGACTAGCGGGAGTCCCTTAAATGAGCAGTTCTTC. This codes for CASTWTSGSPLNEQFF.

This clonotype came up many times. The rearrangement joins TRBV29-1 to TRBJ1-1; 7 bases are shared with TRBD1. J gave up 6 bases and V 4 bases, and 11 bases lay outside the gene matches. The germline V gene has CDR1 SQVTM and CDR2 ANQGSEA. This CDR3 has 14 residues. Written as DNA, the CDR3 is TGCAGCGTTGTACCCGAGACCACAGGGGCTGAAGCTTTCTTT. Residues: CSVVPETTGAEAFF.

This clonotype occurred many times. This sequence joins TRBV27 and TRBJ2-7; 8 positions agree with TRBD2. The CDR3 extends over 14 amino acids. Germline lookup yields CDR1 MNHEY and CDR2 SMNVEV (reference sequence). J lost 3 bases, V lost 5 bases, and 6 bases had no gene match. The CDR3 spells CASSTGGGVYEQYF. The CDR3 DNA reads as TGTGCCAGCAGTACCGGGGGGGGGGTCTACGAGCAGTACTTC.

This clonotype was counted at least ten times. This chain links TRBV18 with TRBJ1-5; 9 bases map to TRBD1. The CDR3 totals 16 residues. Germline V CDR1 and CDR2: KGHSH, LQKENI. The V segment lost 1 base and the J segment 4 bases; nucleotides outside the gene matches: 5. The chain's CDR3 is CASSPQQGAGNQPQHF. In nucleotides, the CDR3 is TGTGCCAGCTCACCACAACAGGGGGCCGGTAATCAGCCCCAGCATTTT.

At least ten counts were recorded for this clonotype. CDR3 protein: CASSYFAGRVNEQYF. The CDR3 nucleotides read TGTGCCAGCAGTTACTTTGCGGGCCGCGTGAACGAGCAGTACTTC. The genes are TRBV6-5 and TRBJ2-7; maybe TRBD2 (5 bases). The CDR3 spans 15 residues. Germline V gives CDR1 MNHEY, CDR2 SVGAGI. V was pared by 1 base and J by 5 bases, with 15 bases between.

As concerns this clonotype: This could be a read error, since a much larger clone is one nucleotide away. The conserved phenylalanine or tryptophan is not found at the CDR3 terminus, so this likely reflects a read error. V gene TRBV4-2 combines with J gene TRBJ1-3; D uncertain. The CDR3 loop spans 17 amino acids. Germline CDR1 is LGHNA and CDR2 is YNFKEQ. Trimming removed 3 bases from V and 0 bases from J, with 15 bases in between. DNA for the CDR3: TGTGCCAGCAGCCATTATATTCAAGTAGACTCTGGAAACACCATATATCTT. Translating it yields CASSHYIQVDSGNTIYL.